The clone carrying this TCR beta chain was observed many times. Antigen unknown. The data derive from a study of T cells in Graves' hyperthyroidism and ophthalmopathy. The CDR3 loop spans 14 amino acids. The ends were cut back, 5 bases at V and 6 bases at J, with 15 bases in the middle. The V gene's germline CDR1 is MNHNS and CDR2 SASEGT. Findings and caveats of the study: Most clonotypes that expanded in the thyroid above 0.001 also showed up in blood.

Researchers amplified the TCR beta CDR3 regions from RNA transcripts. In the first-round RT-PCR of the TCR CDR3, the HTBI primer set was used. From the multiplex PCR reads, TCRdb called clonotypes with MiXCR, one entry per CDR3 protein. The table lists about 500,000 distinct CDR3 sequences, 15% to 20% of them singletons. An absence of ophthalmopathy progression within 18 months meant stable Graves' hyperthyroidism. The hyperthyroidism patients had all been newly diagnosed, and their disease duration was under 2 months. Their ages ranged from 18 to 65 years. Diagnostic decisions used clinical symptoms, serum thyroxine and TRAb, thyroid ultrasound and orbital computed tomography.

The TCR sequence derives from a woman aged 18-29 years with Graves' hyperthyroidism. The specimen was blood. This rearrangement joins TRBV6-1 to TRBJ2-3; tentative D call: TRBD2 (7 bases). The DNA of the CDR3 is TGTGCCAGCAGTACAGGGACTACGGTTGATACGCAGTATTTT. Protein: CASSTGTTVDTQYF.